Presented here are 13 T cell receptor beta chains from one specimen sequenced in a study of technical replicates of blood from a few donors. Assay used: immunoSEQ multiplex PCR; TCRdb lists only in-frame clones, some missing. Among roughly 12,000 clones listed, about 94% were seen once. Sequences were obtained from PBMCs. The origin of the receptors is a human donor in good health.

This chain's CDR3 is CASSESQGSYEQYF. The CDR3 DNA is TGCGCCAGCAGTGAGTCACAGGGCTCCTACGAGCAGTACTTC. The chain joins TRBV10-1 to TRBJ2-7; a possible D gene is TRBD1 (6 bases). The CDR3 spans 14 residues. The germline gives CDR1 WNHNN, CDR2 SYGVQD (reference sequence). Between the trimmed V and J ends, which lost 0 bases and 0 bases, there was a span of 6 bases.

The chain is built from TRBV5-1 and TRBJ2-5; D may be TRBD2 (7 bases). Trimming took 2 bases from V and 2 from J, leaving 10 bases between them. Per the germline V gene, CDR1 is SGHRS and CDR2 is YFSETQ. The length of the CDR3 is 14 residues. The CDR3 spells CASSFGGQQETQYF. The CDR3 nucleotides are TGCGCCAGCAGCTTCGGGGGGCAACAAGAGACCCAGTACTTC.

The chain employs TRBV14 and TRBJ2-1, with D tentatively TRBD1 (5 bases). Germline values: CDR1 SGHDN, CDR2 FVKESK. Trimming shortened V by 2 bases and J by 6 bases, and 14 bases separated the two germline ends. The CDR3 contains 15 residues. The CDR3 loop is CASSQWQGGINEQFF. The CDR3, as DNA: TGTGCCAGCAGCCAATGGCAGGGCGGAATCAATGAGCAGTTCTTC.

The V gene is TRBV30, the J gene TRBJ2-6; TRBD2 matches 7 bases. V gave up 0 bases and J gave up 1 base; unmatched junction bases: 6. Germline CDR1 is GTSNPN and CDR2 is SVGIG (reference sequence). There are 17 residues in the CDR3. The CDR3 region is CAWSVTGGGSGANVLTF. DNA for the CDR3: TGTGCCTGGAGTGTAACGGGAGGAGGGTCTGGGGCCAACGTCCTGACTTTC.

V usage is TRBV6-1 and J usage is TRBJ1-5; D not certain. CDR3 length: 14 residues. Germline V lookup: CDR1 MNHNS, CDR2 SASEGT. V lost 0 bases, J lost 6 bases, and 9 bases lay in between. The CDR3, as DNA: TGTGCCAGCAGTGAAGCGGGCAGTTTTCAGCCCCAGCATTTT. Translation: CASSEAGSFQPQHF.

The chain uses TRBV5-1 and TRBJ2-3, with a tentative D call TRBD1 (5 bases). Trimming removed 0 bases from V and 4 bases from J, with 12 bases in between. The CDR3 is 15 residues long. CDR1 SGHRS and CDR2 YFSETQ come from the germline V gene. The CDR3, as DNA: TGCGCCAGCAGCTTGGGGACACTCGCCGCAGATACGCAGTATTTT. Translated, it gives CASSLGTLAADTQYF.

This sequence joins TRBV5-1 and TRBJ1-5; the match to TRBD1 covers 9 bases. CDR1 is SGHRS, CDR2 YFSETQ, per germline. J gave up 7 bases and V 4 bases, and 6 bases lay outside the gene matches. The CDR3 loop spans 14 amino acids. CDR3 protein: CASSHTGGDQPQHF. The DNA of the CDR3 is TGCGCCAGCAGCCATACAGGGGGCGACCAGCCCCAGCATTTT.

V usage is TRBV29-1 and J usage is TRBJ1-2; TRBD1 agrees at 7 bases. This CDR3 contains 12 residues. Trimming removed 4 bases from V and 2 bases from J; junction bases left unmatched: 1. CDR1 is SQVTM and CDR2 is ANQGSEA in the germline V gene. The CDR3 nucleotides read TGCAGCGTTGGGACAGGAAACTATGGCTACACCTTC. Protein product: CSVGTGNYGYTF.

The rearrangement joins TRBV4-1 to TRBJ2-6, with a weak D call TRBD2 (6 bases). The CDR3 spans 18 residues. The germline V gene has CDR1 MGHRA and CDR2 YSYEKL. V lost 1 base to trimming and J lost 0 bases, with 13 bases between them. CDR3 bases: TGCGCCAGCAGCCAAGGGGGGGACTTCCGCTCTGGGGCCAACGTCCTGACTTTC. It encodes CASSQGGDFRSGANVLTF.

This chain connects TRBV28 to TRBJ2-7; weak D call: TRBD2 (5 bases). The CDR3 totals 13 residues. Trimming cost V 7 bases and J 3 bases, with 13 bases left between them. Germline V gene lookup returns CDR1 MDHEN and CDR2 SYDVKM. CDR3 amino acids: CASTHLGVYEQYF. The CDR3 coding sequence is TGTGCCAGCACCCACCTCGGGGTCTACGAGCAGTACTTC.

This chain uses TRBV27 with TRBJ2-7; TRBD2 aligns across 10 bases. The CDR3 totals 13 residues. J gave up 6 bases and V 6 bases, and 5 bases lay outside the gene matches. Germline CDR1 and CDR2: MNHEY and SMNVEV (reference sequence). In nucleotides, the CDR3 is TGTGCCAGCAGCCCTAGCGGGAGTGGCGAGCAGTACTTC. Protein sequence: CASSPSGSGEQYF.

The V gene is TRBV9, the J gene TRBJ2-1, with D perhaps TRBD2 (6 bases). This CDR3 is 14 amino acids long. V gave up 5 bases and J gave up 5 bases, with 14 bases separating them. The germline V gene has CDR1 SGDLS and CDR2 YYNGEE. The CDR3 DNA reads TGTGCCAGCAGGCGCGGAGGGCCGGACAATGAGCAGTTCTTC. Translating it yields CASRRGGPDNEQFF.

The rearrangement links TRBV5-1 to TRBJ1-1; D may be TRBD1 (6 bases). The CDR3 length is 16 residues. The germline V gene encodes CDR1 SGHRS and CDR2 YFSETQ. V was clipped by 4 bases and J by 1 base, with 17 bases between them. CDR3 amino acids: CASSTGGGRANTEAFF. CDR3 nucleotide sequence: TGCGCCAGCAGCACGGGGGGGGGCAGGGCGAACACTGAAGCTTTCTTT.